Shown below are 6 T cell receptor beta chains from a single sample sequenced in a study of blood T cell repertoires in COVID-19. Method: immunoSEQ multiplex PCR; TCRdb's copy keeps in-frame clones and lacks some. The repertoire holds more than 65,000 clones, around nine tenths seen once, with 5.5% to 8% in the top ten. The material sequenced was peripheral blood. The source of these receptors is a man between 50 and 59 years old with active COVID-19.

The rearrangement links TRBV4-2 to TRBJ2-5; 9 bases fit TRBD2. The CDR3 runs to 16 residues. Germline V gene data show CDR1 as LGHNA and CDR2 as YNFKEQ. V lost 0 bases to trimming and J lost 0 bases; unmatched junction nucleotides: 2. The CDR3 sequence is CASSQDLAGYQETQYF. The CDR3 region has the DNA TGTGCCAGCAGCCAAGATCTAGCGGGGTACCAAGAGACCCAGTACTTC.

The genes are TRBV7-2 and TRBJ1-3, with a possible D match to TRBD1 (5 bases). V was shortened by 0 bases and J by 0 bases, with 12 bases between the two germline ends. Germline V gene sequence: CDR1 SGHTA, CDR2 FQGNSA. The CDR3 spans 17 residues. As DNA, the CDR3 is TGTGCCAGCAGCTTAGCAGCGGGACGGAGCTCTGGAAACACCATATATTTT. Encoded protein: CASSLAAGRSSGNTIYF.

The chain combines TRBV19 with TRBJ2-3; possible D gene TRBD1, 5 bases. The germline gives CDR1 LNHDA, CDR2 SQIVND (reference sequence). V dropped 3 bases and J dropped 1 base, with 14 bases sitting between them. This CDR3 has 16 residues. The CDR3 DNA reads as TGTGCCAGTAGTATGGCAGGAACAGGAGGCACAGATACGCAGTATTTT. Its translation: CASSMAGTGGTDTQYF.

The V and J genes are TRBV4-3 and TRBJ2-1; maybe TRBD2 (5 bases). V was shortened by 0 bases and J by 8 bases, with 14 bases between the two germline ends. Germline V gene lookup returns CDR1 LGHNA and CDR2 YSLEER. The CDR3 totals 15 residues. Written as DNA, the CDR3 is TGCGCCAGCAGCCAAGATATGAGGAGGCGGGATGAGCAGTTCTTC. Translating it yields CASSQDMRRRDEQFF.

J is TRBJ2-7 and V is TRBV7-9, with 11 bases aligning to TRBD2. Germline V gene lookup returns CDR1 SEHNR and CDR2 FQNEAQ (reference sequence). Trimming at V came to 8 bases and at J to 3 bases, leaving 6 bases not matched to a gene. This CDR3 has 14 residues. Here the CDR3 reads CASGLGLAVYEQYF. In DNA, the CDR3 is TGTGCCAGCGGACTGGGACTAGCGGTCTACGAGCAGTACTTC.

CDR3 DNA sequence: TGTGCCAGCAGCGTACAGGGGGCCCAGGTCTATGGCTACACCTTC. This gives the protein CASSVQGAQVYGYTF. This rearrangement joins TRBV9 to TRBJ1-2; 8 bases agree with TRBD1. CDR1 is SGDLS, CDR2 YYNGEE, per germline. V trimming: 1 base; J trimming: 4 bases; junction bases outside the gene matches: 6. The CDR3 has 15 amino acids.